The clone carrying this TCR beta chain was seen just once. This record belongs to a study of blood T cell repertoires in COVID-19. Study-wide context: The study drew acute and convalescent COVID-19 samples from the United States, Italy and Spain. The cDNA or gDNA used as material had been derived from T cells, B-cell-depleted T cells, or PBMCs.

Source study methods: Estimation of nucleated cell counts was performed using reference gene primer amplification. Produced via immunoSEQ multiplex PCR; TCRdb's table is partial and in-frame only. V, J and clone size reflect that table, while D and trimming were determined from the DNA. Here the sample spans under 200,000 clones, 87% being singletons. During active infection, Seattle patients enrolled and were then monitored through disease. The CDR3 has 16 residues. V was clipped by 4 bases and J by 6 bases, with 17 bases between them. CDR1 is SGHRS and CDR2 is YFSETQ in the germline V gene. The receptor was isolated from a woman in her 70s with COVID-19, enrolled during active disease. The V call is TRBV5-1, the J call TRBJ1-6, with D maybe TRBD1 (6 bases). Sequencing was performed on peripheral blood. The CDR3: CASSETLQGFNSPLHF. For the CDR3, the DNA is TGCGCCAGCAGCGAAACTCTACAGGGATTTAATTCACCCCTCCACTTT.